This T cell receptor beta chain comes out of a study of blood T cell repertoires in COVID-19. Study in general: Sample material is recorded as cDNA or gDNA derived from T cells, B-cell-depleted T cells, or PBMCs.

Trimming pared 8 bases from V and 9 bases from J, leaving 17 bases between. There are 13 residues in the CDR3. Germline loops: CDR1 LGHNA, CDR2 YNFKEQ. Per the original data handling: Counts of nucleated cells, estimated from reference gene primer amplification, were obtained. Profiled with immunoSEQ multiplex PCR; TCRdb holds only in-frame clones, not every one. Clone size and the V and J calls come from that table; the DNA yielded D and trimming. The sample lists approximately 60,000 clones, around four fifths occurring once. The receptor comes from a human donor in a cohort sampled during active COVID-19. Sequencing was performed on peripheral blood. The rearrangement uses TRBV4-2 and TRBJ2-4; D might be TRBD1 (7 bases). The CDR3 loop reads CASGDRARGIQYF. The CDR3 coding sequence is TGTGCCAGCGGAGACAGGGCGCGGGGCATTCAGTACTTC.